This TCR beta chain was retrieved from a study of blood T cell repertoires in COVID-19. CDR3 size: 15 residues. Per the germline V gene, CDR1 is SGHRS and CDR2 is YFSETQ. V was pared by 0 bases and J by 1 base, with 9 bases between. Measured with immunoSEQ multiplex PCR; TCRdb has only the in-frame clones, and not every one. Here the sample spans under 150,000 clones, 80% being singletons. The rearrangement links TRBV5-1 to TRBJ2-3, with D tentatively TRBD1 (6 bases). The receptor was derived from a man aged 60 to 75 with active or convalescent COVID-19. Material for sequencing was peripheral blood. The CDR3 sequence is CASSLAGAGTDTQYF. The CDR3 DNA reads TGCGCCAGCAGCTTGGCAGGGGCAGGCACAGATACGCAGTATTTT.